This T cell receptor (beta chain) derives from a study of T cells in tumors after PD-1 blockade. Only in-frame clones appear in the TCRdb table, and some are missing; sequencing was by immunoSEQ multiplex PCR. The sample consists of tens of thousands of clones, 81% of them appearing once. V lost 6 bases and J lost 8; bases outside the gene matches: 6. The CDR3 extends over 15 amino acids. CDR1 is MRHNA, CDR2 SNTAGT, per germline. The input for sequencing was PBMCs, taken before anti-PD-1 treatment. The clonotype originates from a human donor with basal cell carcinoma. The chain is built from TRBV6-4 and TRBJ2-1, with 14 bases identical to TRBD2. CDR3 sequence (DNA): TGTGCCAGCAGCCCGACTAGCGGGGGGGCCCATGAGCAGTTCTTC. Its protein is CASSPTSGGAHEQFF.